This TCR beta chain was profiled in a study of metastatic and nonmetastatic thyroid tumors. Study-level information: Repertoire comparisons spanned blood and tumor or nodule tissue from malignant and benign thyroid patients.

The study's findings and limits: Versus benign nodules, malignant thyroid tumors reportedly had significantly higher TCR beta diversity, in blood and tumor.

Thyroid surgery took place with no prior treatment in any patient. Per the original data handling: Built for papillary thyroid cancer, a distant-metastasis classifier drew on CDR3 differences across clinicopathological groups. TCRdb re-called clones via MiXCR from the PCR reads. These V and J calls rely on TCRdb rather than the paper's analysis. The sample yields about 35,000 clones, roughly 17% seen once. This clone was seen many times. Antigen unknown. The CDR3 loop spans 13 amino acids. CDR1 and CDR2 from the germline V gene are SGHNT and YENEEA. Trimming cost V 3 bases and J 3 bases, with 9 bases left between them.

The sample comprised blood. The TCR was taken from a male donor with papillary thyroid cancer or a benign thyroid nodule (not recorded which). Some clones in this sample may be carry-over from other donors' samples. The rearrangement uses TRBV11-3 and TRBJ2-7; a possible D gene is TRBD1 (6 bases). Here the CDR3 DNA reads TGTGCCAGCAGCTTGGGGGACAACTACGAGCAGTACTTC. Its translation is CASSLGDNYEQYF.